The 30 T cell receptor beta chains reported below all come from one sample, sequenced in a study of cytomegalovirus exposure and HLA in healthy donors. PCR was performed using 60 Vbeta and 13 Jbeta primers. TCRdb keeps only in-frame clones here, not all; method: immunoSEQ multiplex PCR. The table records about 130,000 clones, approximately 87% of them present only once. What was sequenced was PBMCs. The receptor source for this set is a young man in good health and CMV-seropositive.

The chain carries TRBV13 and TRBJ2-7; TRBD1 might be the D (5 bases). CDR3 length: 14 amino acids. CDR1 PRHDT and CDR2 FYEKMQ come from the germline V gene (reference sequence). Trimming shortened V by 0 bases and J by 5 bases, and 11 bases separated the two germline ends. The CDR3 DNA reads as TGTGCCAGCAGCTTAGGGTCAGGGAACGACGAGCAGTACTTC. Translation gives CASSLGSGNDEQYF.

Note on this clone: Other DNA variants within this sample encode the same CDR3. V is TRBV30 and J is TRBJ1-1; 7 bases fit TRBD1. V lost 8 bases and J lost 1; bases outside the gene matches: 4. This CDR3 spans 12 amino acids. Germline-derived CDR1 and CDR2 are GTSNPN and SVGIG (reference sequence). The chain's CDR3 is CAGHRGNTEAFF. The CDR3, as DNA: TGTGCCGGACACAGGGGGAACACTGAAGCTTTCTTT.

V gene TRBV5-1 combines with J gene TRBJ1-4, with TRBD1 as a possible D gene (5 bases). The CDR3 spans 15 residues. Per the germline V gene, CDR1 is SGHRS and CDR2 is YFSETQ. Trimming stripped 2 bases from V and 0 bases from J, with 8 bases between. Here the CDR3 reads CASSFGGTTNEKLFF. CDR3 DNA: TGCGCCAGCAGCTTCGGGGGGACAACTAATGAAAAACTGTTTTTT.

This chain's CDR3 is CASSFTRAGTGFYEQYF. The CDR3 bases are TGTGCCAGCAGCTTTACGAGGGCCGGGACAGGCTTCTACGAGCAGTACTTC. The chain is built from TRBV7-9 and TRBJ2-5, with 8 bases aligning to TRBD1. Near its end, the DNA agrees better with TRBJ2-7, so the J call may be wrong. The CDR3 totals 17 residues. CDR1 is SEHNR and CDR2 is FQNEAQ in the germline V gene (reference sequence).

This chain links TRBV5-8 with TRBJ1-5; no reliable D call. V lost 0 bases and J 7 bases, leaving 14 bases between the germline ends. CDR3 length equals 15 residues. Germline V gene sequence: CDR1 SGHTS, CDR2 YDEGEE. CDR3 coding DNA: TGTGCCAGCAGCTTGGATCTGGGTTCCAGGCAGCCCCAGCATTTT. Amino acid sequence: CASSLDLGSRQPQHF.

The CDR3: CASSPRADTGELFF. The CDR3 nucleotides are TGTGCCAGCAGTCCACGAGCCGACACCGGGGAGCTGTTTTTT. The rearrangement links TRBV6-1 to TRBJ2-2; D unresolved. The CDR3 has 14 residues. Germline V lookup: CDR1 MNHNS, CDR2 SASEGT. V dropped 5 bases and J dropped 3 bases, with 10 bases sitting between them.

The chain links TRBV7-9 to TRBJ2-3; the match to TRBD2 covers 7 bases. This CDR3 is 14 amino acids long. The germline V gene has CDR1 SEHNR and CDR2 FQNEAQ (reference sequence). Unmatched junction bases numbered 9, after V lost 7 bases and J lost 5 bases. CDR3 bases: TGTGCCAGCACCAAAGGGGCTAGCGGAGATACGCAGTATTTT. It yields the protein CASTKGASGDTQYF.

The genes are TRBV4-1 and TRBJ2-1, with 11 bases aligning to TRBD2. Trimming removed 0 bases from V and 4 bases from J; junction bases left unmatched: 8. The CDR3 spans 18 residues. Germline-derived CDR1 and CDR2 are MGHRA and YSYEKL. DNA for the CDR3: TGCGCCAGCAGCCAAGATGGGATAGCGGGGGGGAATTACAATGAGCAGTTCTTC. This gives the protein CASSQDGIAGGNYNEQFF.

To note about this clone: A read error may account for a junction end that differs from germline. This specimen includes other DNA sequences encoding the same CDR3. V usage is TRBV10-3 and J usage is TRBJ1-2, with 11 bases identical to TRBD1. The V gene's germline CDR1 is ENHRY and CDR2 SYGVKD. This CDR3 spans 14 amino acids. The DNA of the CDR3 is TGCGCCATCAGCGGACAGGGGGCTGAGTATGGCTACACCTTC. It encodes CAISGQGAEYGYTF.

This clone has more than one count but fewer than ten. The chain couples TRBV2 to TRBJ2-3; 8 bases are a match to TRBD2. Germline V CDR1 and CDR2: SNHLY, FYNNEI. The V gene end was trimmed by 10 bases and the J gene end by 6 bases; junction bases not matched to a gene: 12. The CDR3 has 14 residues. Written as DNA, the CDR3 is TGTGCCATCCCCCTAGCGGGTATGACGGATACGCAGTATTTT. This codes for CAIPLAGMTDTQYF.

In its sample, this clone was seen a few times. The chain joins TRBV28 to TRBJ2-4; D may be TRBD2 (7 bases). The CDR3 spans 19 residues. Germline V gene data show CDR1 as MDHEN and CDR2 as SYDVKM. The V and J ends lost 2 bases and 0 bases respectively, with 20 bases between them. The CDR3: CASSLAGGGGSLAKNIQYF. The CDR3, as DNA: TGTGCCAGCAGTTTAGCGGGCGGCGGGGGCTCCTTAGCCAAAAACATTCAGTACTTC.

The rearrangement uses TRBV10-3 and TRBJ2-3; D is unclear. V was pared by 5 bases and J by 0 bases, with 12 bases between. Germline V gene data show CDR1 as ENHRY and CDR2 as SYGVKD. The CDR3 sequence is 15 residues long. CDR3: CAISTDSTSTDTQYF. The CDR3 DNA is TGTGCCATCAGTACTGACTCCACCAGCACAGATACGCAGTATTTT.

This clone was recorded only once. V is TRBV5-6 and J is TRBJ2-7; 11 nucleotides match TRBD2. CDR1 and CDR2 from the germline V gene are SGHDT and YYEEEE. The CDR3 sequence is 16 residues long. J gave up 5 bases and V 3 bases, and 10 bases lay outside the gene matches. CDR3 sequence (DNA): TGTGCCAGCAGCTCTTCTTTAGCGGGGGGGCCGCACGAGCAGTACTTC. It encodes CASSSSLAGGPHEQYF.

The chain uses TRBV10-2 and TRBJ2-3, with a possible D match to TRBD2 (5 bases). V dropped 6 bases and J dropped 2 bases, with 15 bases sitting between them. Germline V CDR1 and CDR2: WSHSY, SAAADI. This CDR3 has 15 residues. CDR3 sequence (DNA): TGCGCCAGCAGCGATTTGGCGGGTCCCACAGATACGCAGTATTTT. Its protein product is CASSDLAGPTDTQYF.

The CDR3 sequence is CASSKWGEETQYF. The CDR3 nucleotides are TGTGCCAGCTCAAAGTGGGGGGAAGAGACCCAGTACTTC. V is TRBV18 and J is TRBJ2-5, with D possibly being TRBD2 (6 bases). The CDR3 consists of 13 residues. CDR1 is KGHSH and CDR2 is LQKENI in the germline V gene. Trimming stripped 5 bases from V and 3 bases from J, with 10 bases between.

The chain uses TRBV13 and TRBJ2-3; 10 nucleotides agree with TRBD2. The germline V gene encodes CDR1 PRHDT and CDR2 FYEKMQ (reference sequence). The CDR3 is made up of 16 amino acids. Trimming at V came to 5 bases and at J to 3 bases, leaving 8 bases not matched to a gene. This CDR3 reads CASSPRLSGGTDTQYF. The CDR3 coding sequence is TGTGCCAGCAGCCCCCGTCTTAGCGGGGGGACAGATACGCAGTATTTT.

This clone was found a few times. The sample carries other DNA sequences with the same CDR3. The chain carries TRBV6-1 and TRBJ2-5, with TRBD2 identical over 12 bases. This CDR3 has 15 residues. Unmatched junction bases numbered 3, after V lost 2 bases and J lost 5 bases. The V gene's germline CDR1 is MNHNS and CDR2 SASEGT. CDR3 sequence: CASSELAGGPETQYF. CDR3 sequence (DNA): TGTGCCAGCAGTGAACTAGCGGGGGGGCCGGAGACCCAGTACTTC.

V is TRBV19 and J is TRBJ2-1, with 7 nucleotides matching TRBD1. V gave up 8 bases and J gave up 3 bases; unmatched junction bases: 16. The CDR3 is 17 residues long. Germline V gene sequence: CDR1 LNHDA, CDR2 SQIVND (reference sequence). The CDR3 bases are TGTGCCAGTTCTAGTAGTGCCGGGACAGTCCTCTACAATGAGCAGTTCTTC. Amino acids: CASSSSAGTVLYNEQFF.

The chain is built from TRBV30 and TRBJ2-2; 9 nucleotides align to TRBD1. J gave up 1 base and V 0 bases, and 3 bases lay outside the gene matches. CDR1 GTSNPN and CDR2 SVGIG come from the germline V gene (reference sequence). The CDR3 is 16 residues long. The CDR3 nucleotides are TGTGCCTGGAGTGTACTGGGACAGGGGAACACCGGGGAGCTGTTTTTT. It codes for CAWSVLGQGNTGELFF.

CDR3 amino acids: CASSFIGTEAFF. The CDR3 nucleotides read TGTGCCAGCAGCTTTATCGGCACTGAAGCTTTCTTT. The V gene is TRBV7-8, the J gene TRBJ1-1; D gene unclear. The length of the CDR3 is 12 residues. V was pared by 3 bases and J by 4 bases, with 6 bases between. Germline V lookup: CDR1 SGHVS, CDR2 FQNEAQ.

This clone was detected a few times. The chain has TRBV30 and TRBJ2-6; D perhaps matches TRBD2 (5 bases). There are 14 residues in the CDR3. Per the germline V gene, CDR1 is GTSNPN and CDR2 is SVGIG (reference sequence). Trimming removed 1 base from V and 3 bases from J, with 7 bases in between. As DNA, the CDR3 is TGTGCCTGGAGTGCGGGGAATGGGGCCAACGTCCTGACTTTC. This codes for CAWSAGNGANVLTF.

The chain uses TRBV6-4 and TRBJ1-1; TRBD1 aligns across 7 bases. V lost 5 bases to trimming and J lost 1 base; unmatched junction nucleotides: 1. The CDR3 runs 13 residues. Germline loops: CDR1 MRHNA, CDR2 SNTAGT. CDR3 sequence (DNA): TGTGCCAGCAGTAGACAGGGGAACACTGAAGCTTTCTTT. It encodes CASSRQGNTEAFF.

The J gene is TRBJ2-2, the V gene TRBV9, with 9 bases aligning to TRBD1. The CDR3 sequence is 16 residues long. With V trimmed by 7 bases and J by 1 base, 8 bases remained unmatched. CDR1 SGDLS and CDR2 YYNGEE come from the germline V gene. The DNA for the CDR3 is TGTGCCAGCGGGCTAGGGGGACAGGGGAACACCGGGGAGCTGTTTTTT. Encoded protein: CASGLGGQGNTGELFF.

The rearrangement joins TRBV7-3 to TRBJ2-3, with 10 positions matching TRBD2. The CDR3 has 16 residues. J gave up 1 base and V 5 bases, and 6 bases lay outside the gene matches. Germline V gene lookup returns CDR1 SGHTA and CDR2 FQGTGA. The CDR3, as DNA: TGTGCCAGCAGCCCGGAGCGGGGGGGAGGCACAGATACGCAGTATTTT. It encodes CASSPERGGGTDTQYF.

V usage is TRBV11-2 and J usage is TRBJ1-2; 8 bases match TRBD1. J gave up 5 bases and V 9 bases, and 2 bases lay outside the gene matches. Germline V gene lookup returns CDR1 SGHAT and CDR2 FQNNGV. This CDR3 is 11 amino acids long. This CDR3 is CASTGGYGYTF. The CDR3 DNA follows: TGTGCCAGTACAGGGGGTTATGGCTACACCTTC.

DNA of the CDR3: TGTGCCAGCAGTGCTCAATTGACTAGCGGGGGGGGAACGCAGTATTTT. It yields the protein CASSAQLTSGGGTQYF. The chain has TRBV6-1 and TRBJ2-3, with 14 positions matching TRBD2. CDR3 size: 16 residues. The V and J ends lost 4 bases and 9 bases, in that order; junction bases with no gene match: 9. Germline V gives CDR1 MNHNS, CDR2 SASEGT.

The V gene is TRBV29-1, the J gene TRBJ1-2, with no clear D. The V and J ends lost 7 bases and 6 bases respectively, with 6 bases between them. The CDR3 is 9 amino acids. Germline V CDR1 and CDR2: SQVTM, ANQGSEA. The DNA of the CDR3 is TGCAGCGCCTATGATGGCTACACCTTC. Protein product: CSAYDGYTF.

V usage is TRBV9 and J usage is TRBJ2-3; TRBD2 agrees at 14 bases. Per germline, CDR1 SGDLS and CDR2 YYNGEE. V lost 4 bases and J lost 3; bases outside the gene matches: 4. The CDR3 is made up of 16 amino acids. The CDR3 spells CASSPWTSGGTDTQYF. Here the CDR3 DNA reads TGTGCCAGCAGCCCTTGGACTAGCGGGGGGACAGATACGCAGTATTTT.

This chain links TRBV10-1 with TRBJ2-3, with D maybe TRBD2 (5 bases). Germline V gene lookup returns CDR1 WNHNN and CDR2 SYGVQD (reference sequence). V was pared by 5 bases and J by 3 bases, with 6 bases between. The CDR3 length is 12 residues. The chain's CDR3 is CASSRGTDTQYF. The CDR3 nucleotides are TGCGCCAGCAGTAGAGGGACAGATACGCAGTATTTT.

This clone came up once. The J gene is TRBJ1-1, the V gene TRBV19; a weak D match, TRBD1 (5 bases). V was shortened by 4 bases and J by 5 bases, with 14 bases between the two germline ends. Germline CDR1 is LNHDA and CDR2 is SQIVND (reference sequence). The CDR3 consists of 14 residues. CDR3 nucleotides: TGTGCCAGTAGTACGGGGGGTTGGCGGACTGAAGCTTTCTTT. As protein: CASSTGGWRTEAFF.